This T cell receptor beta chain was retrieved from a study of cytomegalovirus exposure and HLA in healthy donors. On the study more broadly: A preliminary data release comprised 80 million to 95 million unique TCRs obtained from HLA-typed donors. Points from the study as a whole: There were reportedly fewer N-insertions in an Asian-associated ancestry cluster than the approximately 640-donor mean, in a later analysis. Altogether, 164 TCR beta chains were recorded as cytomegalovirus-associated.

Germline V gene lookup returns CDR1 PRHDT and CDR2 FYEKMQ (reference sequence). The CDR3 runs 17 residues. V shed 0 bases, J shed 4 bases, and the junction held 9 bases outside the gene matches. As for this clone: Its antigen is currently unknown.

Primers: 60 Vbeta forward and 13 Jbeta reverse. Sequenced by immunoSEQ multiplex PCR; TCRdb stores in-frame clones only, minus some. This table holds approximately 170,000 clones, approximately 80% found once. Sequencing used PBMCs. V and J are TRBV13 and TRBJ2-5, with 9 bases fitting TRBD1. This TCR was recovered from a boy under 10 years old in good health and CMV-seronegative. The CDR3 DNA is TGTGCCAGCAGCTTAGGATCAGGGACAGGGCACTCAGAGACCCAGTACTTC. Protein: CASSLGSGTGHSETQYF.